Shown below are 31 T cell receptor beta chains from a single sample sequenced in a study of blood T cell repertoires in COVID-19. Profiling relied on immunoSEQ multiplex PCR, and the TCRdb table lists in-frame clones only, not all of them. The sample comprises around 100,000 clones, 89% of which are singletons, and roughly a sixth rests with the top ten. Sample: peripheral blood. All receptors come from a woman older than 75 in a cohort sampled during active COVID-19.

DNA for the CDR3: TGTGCCAGCTCACCAGGGACTAGCGGGGGGGCCGGGATATCCAATGAGCAGTTCTTC. This encodes CASSPGTSGGAGISNEQFF. This chain joins TRBV18 and TRBJ2-1; 16 bases match TRBD2. Trimming at V came to 2 bases and at J to 6 bases, leaving 10 bases not matched to a gene. Germline loops: CDR1 KGHSH, CDR2 LQKENI. CDR3 size: 19 residues. The whole variable domain, remainder taken from reference TRBV18 and TRBJ2-1, is NAGVMQNPRHLVRRRGQEARLRCSPMKGHSHVYWYRQLPEEGLKFMVYLQKENIIDESGMPKERFSAEFPKEGPSILRIQQVVRGDSAAYFCASSPGTSGGAGISNEQFFGPGTRLTVL.

This clone appeared a few times. This rearrangement joins TRBV5-1 to TRBJ2-5; a weak D match, TRBD1 (5 bases). The V and J ends lost 0 bases and 4 bases respectively, with 10 bases between them. This CDR3 is 14 amino acids long. Per germline, CDR1 SGHRS and CDR2 YFSETQ. CDR3 loop: CASSLGTSGETQYF. As DNA, the CDR3 is TGCGCCAGCAGCTTGGGGACATCTGGAGAGACCCAGTACTTC.

V is TRBV3-1 (or the pseudogene TRBV3-2) and J is TRBJ2-6; no clear D. The germline gives CDR1 LGHDT, CDR2 YNNKEL (reference sequence). This CDR3 contains 15 residues. Trimming removed 0 bases at V and 0 bases at J, with 3 bases between. CDR3 DNA: TGTGCCAGCAGCCAAGACTCCTCTGGGGCCAACGTCCTGACTTTC. Translating it yields CASSQDSSGANVLTF.

This clone appeared a single time. The chain is built from TRBV19 and TRBJ1-5, with D possibly matching TRBD1 (6 bases). CDR3 length equals 15 residues. V lost 7 bases to trimming and J lost 4 bases, with 17 bases between them. From germline, CDR1 is LNHDA and CDR2 SQIVND (reference sequence). This CDR3 reads CASNPIPRGNQPQHF. In nucleotides, the CDR3 is TGTGCCAGTAACCCCATCCCCAGGGGTAATCAGCCCCAGCATTTT.

V and J are TRBV15 and TRBJ1-1; 8 positions agree with TRBD1. Germline lookup yields CDR1 LNHNV and CDR2 YYDKDF (reference sequence). The CDR3 contains 16 residues. Trimming removed 7 bases from V and 1 base from J; junction bases left unmatched: 11. CDR3 sequence reads: CATTTGTGLRNTEAFF. CDR3 DNA: TGTGCCACCACCACCGGGACAGGCCTCCGGAACACTGAAGCTTTCTTT.

This clone was seen once. This chain joins TRBV7-9 and TRBJ2-1; 7 positions match TRBD1. CDR1 is SEHNR, CDR2 FQNEAQ, per germline (reference sequence). Germline trimming cut 0 bases from V and 10 bases from J; bases unmatched to any gene: 6. The CDR3 runs to 14 residues. CDR3 region: CASSLAARGNEQFF. In nucleotides, the CDR3 is TGTGCCAGCAGCTTAGCTGCCAGGGGGAACGAGCAGTTCTTC. Looking up the rest from reference TRBV7-9 and TRBJ2-1 gives the full variable domain: DTGVSQNPRHKITKRGQNVTFRCDPISEHNRLYWYRQTLGQGPEFLTYFQNEAQLEKSRLLSDRFSAERPKGSFSTLEIQRTEQGDSAMYLCASSLAARGNEQFFGPGTRLTVL.

This clone has just one count. The rearrangement links TRBV24-1 to TRBJ1-2; 8 bases are a match to TRBD1. The CDR3 is 13 residues long. Trimming removed 5 bases from V and 7 bases from J; junction bases left unmatched: 5. The V gene's germline CDR1 is KGHDR and CDR2 SFDVKD. The CDR3 reads CATSVQGAFGYTF. The CDR3 DNA sequence: TGTGCCACCAGTGTGCAGGGGGCGTTTGGCTACACCTTC.

V usage is TRBV19 and J usage is TRBJ1-2; TRBD1 matches 7 bases. The V gene's germline CDR1 is LNHDA and CDR2 SQIVND (reference sequence). CDR3 size: 13 residues. Unmatched junction bases numbered 7, after V lost 8 bases and J lost 4 bases. Written as DNA, the CDR3 is TGTGCCAGTGATCGACAGGGTCTCTATGGCTACACCTTC. It is translated as CASDRQGLYGYTF.

V and J are TRBV28 and TRBJ1-1; TRBD1 matches at 8 bases. The CDR3 contains 15 residues. J lost 0 bases, V lost 7 bases, and 7 bases had no gene match. Germline V gene sequence: CDR1 MDHEN, CDR2 SYDVKM. CDR3 sequence (DNA): TGTGCCAGCACCGGCCCCAGGGGGCTGAACACTGAAGCTTTCTTT. Translation gives CASTGPRGLNTEAFF.

The chain uses TRBV10-1 and TRBJ2-2; TRBD1 is a possible D gene (5 bases). Trimming took off 7 bases at V and 6 bases at J, with 9 bases between the two ends. The CDR3 contains 12 residues. CDR1 is WNHNN, CDR2 SYGVQD, per germline (reference sequence). The CDR3 protein is CASMEGAGELFF. CDR3 nucleotides: TGCGCCAGCATGGAAGGGGCCGGGGAGCTGTTTTTT.

The CDR3 DNA reads as TGTGCCAGCAGTTACGGGGGGACCAACAATCAGCCCCAGCATTTT. This gives the protein CASSYGGTNNQPQHF. The V gene is TRBV6-5, the J gene TRBJ1-5; D possibly corresponds to TRBD1 (5 bases). The V and J ends lost 2 bases and 3 bases respectively, with 11 bases between them. The germline V gene encodes CDR1 MNHEY and CDR2 SVGAGI. This CDR3 region has 15 residues.

The rearrangement links TRBV27 to TRBJ2-1, with TRBD2 identical over 9 bases. V was clipped by 7 bases and J by 9 bases; unmatched bases: 10. Germline CDR1 and CDR2: MNHEY and SMNVEV (reference sequence). CDR3 length: 14 residues. The CDR3 DNA sequence: TGTGCCAGCAAGATAGCGGGAGATCCAGTTGAGCAGTTCTTC. Encoded protein: CASKIAGDPVEQFF.

This clone was seen a few times. The chain carries TRBV7-3 and TRBJ2-7; D perhaps matches TRBD2 (6 bases). The length of the CDR3 is 15 residues. The V and J ends lost 4 bases and 0 bases respectively, with 13 bases between them. Germline loops: CDR1 SGHTA, CDR2 FQGTGA. CDR3 DNA: TGTGCCAGCAGCTCTTCGGGGGTCAGCTCCTACGAGCAGTACTTC. Protein: CASSSSGVSSYEQYF.

There are a few counts of this clone. The V and J genes are TRBV29-1 and TRBJ1-1; D possibly corresponds to TRBD1 (5 bases). Trimming stripped 7 bases from V and 1 base from J, with 7 bases between. The CDR3 consists of 11 residues. CDR1 SQVTM and CDR2 ANQGSEA come from the germline V gene. CDR3 sequence reads: CSATENTEAFF. CDR3 DNA sequence: TGCAGCGCGACAGAGAACACTGAAGCTTTCTTT. Full variable domain (outside the CDR3, taken from reference TRBV29-1 and TRBJ1-1): SAVISQKPSRDICQRGTSLTIQCQVDSQVTMMFWYRQQPGQSLTLIATANQGSEATYESGFVIDKFPISRPNLTFSTLTVSNMSPEDSSIYLCSATENTEAFFGQGTRLTVV.

The chain is built from TRBV15 and TRBJ2-3, with D hard to call. V lost 0 bases and J lost 6, with 10 bases in between. The CDR3 is 14 residues long. CDR1 is LNHNV and CDR2 is YYDKDF in the germline V gene (reference sequence). CDR3 coding DNA: TGTGCCACCAGCAGAGATCCTTTTCTCGATACGCAGTATTTT. Translating gives CATSRDPFLDTQYF.

The V and J genes are TRBV28 and TRBJ2-1; D possibly corresponds to TRBD2 (5 bases). V was trimmed by 4 bases and J by 3 bases, leaving 13 bases between them. The CDR3 length is 15 residues. Per the germline V gene, CDR1 is MDHEN and CDR2 is SYDVKM. CDR3 region: CASSSQRSIYNEQFF. The CDR3 DNA is TGTGCCAGCAGTTCCCAGCGGTCCATCTACAATGAGCAGTTCTTC.

This clone was recorded a few times. The gene calls are TRBV5-1 and TRBJ1-5, with D possibly matching TRBD1 (6 bases). Germline V gives CDR1 SGHRS, CDR2 YFSETQ. Trimming shortened V by 0 bases and J by 2 bases, and 12 bases separated the two germline ends. The CDR3 loop spans 16 amino acids. In nucleotides, the CDR3 is TGCGCCAGCAGCTTGGGAGGGGGTCATGGCAATCAGCCCCAGCATTTT. This translates into CASSLGGGHGNQPQHF. Complete variable domain (other parts from reference TRBV5-1 and TRBJ1-5): KAGVTQTPRYLIKTRGQQVTLSCSPISGHRSVSWYQQTPGQGLQFLFEYFSETQRNKGNFPGRFSGRQFSNSRSEMNVSTLELGDSALYLCASSLGGGHGNQPQHFGDGTRLSIL.

The gene calls are TRBV5-1 and TRBJ2-3, with 7 bases aligning to TRBD2. The trim removed 5 bases at V and 0 bases at J, leaving 3 bases unmatched. The CDR3 has 14 amino acids. Germline V lookup: CDR1 SGHRS, CDR2 YFSETQ. This CDR3 reads CASRSGGSTDTQYF. The CDR3 bases are TGCGCCAGCAGATCCGGGGGGAGCACAGATACGCAGTATTTT.

This chain connects TRBV6-5 to TRBJ2-1, with 9 bases fitting TRBD1. Germline V gene data show CDR1 as MNHEY and CDR2 as SVGAGI. The CDR3 runs to 13 residues. V dropped 9 bases and J dropped 12; count of bases not matched to a gene: 12. In DNA form, the CDR3 reads TGTGCCAGTTATACCGGGACAGGGCGCGGGCAGTTCTTC. Its translation is CASYTGTGRGQFF.

The chain employs TRBV11-3 and TRBJ2-1; TRBD2 aligns across 7 bases. This CDR3 has 13 amino acids. Trimming at V came to 1 base and at J to 15 bases, leaving 9 bases not matched to a gene. Germline values: CDR1 SGHNT, CDR2 YENEEA. The CDR3 region has the DNA TGTGCCAGCAGCTTAGGACTGTCTAGCGGACTGTTCTTC. Translating it yields CASSLGLSSGLFF.

CDR3 region: CASSRRTEDGYTF. CDR3 coding DNA: TGTGCCAGCAGCCGACGGACGGAGGATGGCTACACCTTC. The rearrangement uses TRBV28 and TRBJ1-2, with D hard to call. Looked up from germline, CDR1 is MDHEN and CDR2 is SYDVKM. V lost 6 bases and J lost 6, with 14 bases in between. The CDR3 consists of 13 residues.

The V call is TRBV18, the J call TRBJ2-7; 13 nucleotides line up with TRBD2. V trimming: 3 bases; J trimming: 0 bases; junction bases outside the gene matches: 8. The CDR3 consists of 18 residues. From germline, CDR1 is KGHSH and CDR2 LQKENI. The CDR3 protein is CASSPDKGLAGNSYEQYF. CDR3 DNA sequence: TGTGCCAGCTCACCCGACAAGGGACTAGCGGGGAACTCCTACGAGCAGTACTTC.

V and J are TRBV27 and TRBJ2-1; no definite D call. Trimming left V 6 bases short and J 2 bases short, with 17 bases between. The CDR3 length is 16 residues. Per germline, CDR1 MNHEY and CDR2 SMNVEV (reference sequence). The CDR3 is CASRKFRDGPYNEQFF. The DNA of the CDR3 is TGTGCCAGCAGGAAGTTCCGTGATGGGCCCTACAATGAGCAGTTCTTC.

The CDR3 nucleotides read TGTGCCAGCAGCGCGGGGGCCCTGGACAGGGGAGGGGAAAAACTGTTTTTT. Residues: CASSAGALDRGGEKLFF. The rearrangement uses TRBV5-5 and TRBJ1-4; TRBD1 matches at 9 bases. Germline V gene lookup returns CDR1 SGHKS and CDR2 YYEKEE (reference sequence). V lost 4 bases to trimming and J lost 8 bases; unmatched junction nucleotides: 15. This CDR3 has 17 amino acids.

The chain combines TRBV6-5 with TRBJ1-2; D gene unclear. This CDR3 region has 12 residues. Germline CDR1 MNHEY, CDR2 SVGAGI. The V gene lost 6 bases and the J gene lost 3 bases, with 8 bases spanning the gap. The CDR3 DNA reads as TGTGCCAGCAGCACCCGGTACTATGGCTACACCTTC. Protein: CASSTRYYGYTF.

The J gene is TRBJ1-2, the V gene TRBV5-1; D possibly corresponds to TRBD1 (5 bases). The germline gives CDR1 SGHRS, CDR2 YFSETQ. Trimming took off 4 bases at V and 4 bases at J, with 17 bases between the two ends. The CDR3 covers 15 residues. The DNA for the CDR3 is TGCGCCAGCAGCCCTGGACCGGGGGGGGGCTATGGCTACACCTTC. Translated, it gives CASSPGPGGGYGYTF.

The chain is built from TRBV28 and TRBJ1-5, with D perhaps matching TRBD1 (6 bases). Trimming took off 9 bases at V and 4 bases at J, with 19 bases between the two ends. Germline V gives CDR1 MDHEN, CDR2 SYDVKM. The CDR3 runs 15 residues. CDR3: CASRKGDGVNQPQHF. The CDR3, as DNA: TGTGCCAGTCGGAAGGGGGACGGGGTAAATCAGCCCCAGCATTTT.

The chain joins TRBV5-6 to TRBJ1-1; 9 bases agree with TRBD1. CDR3 length: 16 residues. The germline gives CDR1 SGHDT, CDR2 YYEEEE. J lost 1 base, V lost 4 bases, and 8 bases had no gene match. DNA of the CDR3: TGTGCCAGCAGCCTCCTCCGGGACAGGGAGAACACTGAAGCTTTCTTT. It yields the protein CASSLLRDRENTEAFF. The full variable domain, its missing parts supplied by reference TRBV5-6 and TRBJ1-1, is DAGVTQSPTHLIKTRGQQVTLRCSPKSGHDTVSWYQQALGQGPQFIFQYYEEEERQRGNFPDRFSGHQFPNYSSELNVNALLLGDSALYLCASSLLRDRENTEAFFGQGTRLTVV.

The chain carries TRBV15 and TRBJ2-5, with 7 bases aligning to TRBD2. This CDR3 has 18 residues. Germline assignment: CDR1 LNHNV and CDR2 YYDKDF (reference sequence). V was pared by 0 bases and J by 0 bases, with 10 bases of the junction left unmatched. The CDR3 is CATSRDLGGDLYQETQYF. The CDR3 nucleotides are TGTGCCACCAGCAGAGATCTTGGGGGGGACTTGTACCAAGAGACCCAGTACTTC. The entire variable domain, with the rest obtained from reference TRBV15 and TRBJ2-5, is as follows: DAMVIQNPRYQVTQFGKPVTLSCSQTLNHNVMYWYQQKSSQAPKLLFHYYDKDFNNEADTPDNFQSRRPNTSFCFLDIRSPGLGDTAMYLCATSRDLGGDLYQETQYFGPGTRLLVL.

The chain links TRBV3-1 (or the pseudogene TRBV3-2) to TRBJ2-7; TRBD2 aligns across 10 bases. Per the germline V gene, CDR1 is LGHDT and CDR2 is YNNKEL (reference sequence). V was clipped by 3 bases and J by 5 bases; unmatched bases: 4. The CDR3 is made up of 14 amino acids. Here the CDR3 reads CASSQSGRADEQYF. CDR3 in DNA: TGTGCCAGCAGCCAGAGCGGGAGGGCTGACGAGCAGTACTTC.

V and J are TRBV24-1 and TRBJ2-1; TRBD1 aligns across 8 bases. CDR3 length: 13 residues. Germline CDR1 KGHDR, CDR2 SFDVKD. The trim removed 5 bases at V and 8 bases at J, leaving 4 bases unmatched. CDR3 protein: CATSAPTGDEQFF. The CDR3 DNA reads as TGTGCCACCAGTGCCCCGACAGGGGATGAGCAGTTCTTC.